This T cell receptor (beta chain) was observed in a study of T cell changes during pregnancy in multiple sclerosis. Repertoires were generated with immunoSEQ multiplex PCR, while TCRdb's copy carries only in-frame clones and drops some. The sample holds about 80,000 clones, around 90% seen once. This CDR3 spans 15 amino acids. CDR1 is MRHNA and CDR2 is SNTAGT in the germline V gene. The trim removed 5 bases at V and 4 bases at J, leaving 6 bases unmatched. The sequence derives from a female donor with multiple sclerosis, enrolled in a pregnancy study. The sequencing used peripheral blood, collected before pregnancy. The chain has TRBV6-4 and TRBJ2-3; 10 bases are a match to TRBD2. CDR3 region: CASSIAGGGSDTQYF. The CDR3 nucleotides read TGTGCCAGCAGTATAGCGGGAGGAGGTTCAGATACGCAGTATTTT.